A single sample gave rise to the 9 T cell receptor beta chains below, sequenced in a study of graft-versus-host responses after intestinal transplantation. The data were produced by immunoSEQ multiplex PCR, yet TCRdb's version contains in-frame clones alone and is incomplete. The sample includes approximately 90,000 clones, around 84% of them seen just once. These receptors have no identified antigens. The sequencing used unstimulated CD4+ T cells sorted from spleen or lymph node cells, collected before intestinal transplant. Receptor source: a human donor who received an intestinal transplant.

This chain links TRBV9 with TRBJ2-2; D perhaps matches TRBD2 (5 bases). V was cut by 0 bases and J by 4 bases, with 13 bases left in between. This CDR3 contains 16 residues. CDR1 is SGDLS and CDR2 is YYNGEE in the germline V gene. Here the CDR3 reads CASSVGRVRATGELFF. CDR3 DNA: TGTGCCAGCAGCGTAGGCCGGGTGCGGGCCACCGGGGAGCTGTTTTTT.

J is TRBJ2-7 and V is TRBV18; D not certain. The CDR3 runs to 14 residues. V lost 1 base and J lost 3, with 10 bases in between. CDR1 and CDR2 from the germline V gene are KGHSH and LQKENI. The CDR3 DNA reads TGTGCCAGCTCACCACTTTCCCCCTTCTACGAGCAGTACTTC. This encodes CASSPLSPFYEQYF.

Only a few counts were recorded for this clone. The chain joins TRBV4-2 to TRBJ2-1, with 9 bases that match TRBD2. The J segment lost 8 bases and the V segment lost 5 bases, leaving 10 bases of the junction unmatched. CDR1 and CDR2 from the germline V gene are LGHNA and YNFKEQ. The CDR3 sequence is 15 residues long. In DNA, the CDR3 is TGTGCCAGCAGCTCCCCTAGCGGGGCCGGGGATGAGCAGTTCTTC. Translating gives CASSSPSGAGDEQFF.

The rearrangement joins TRBV4-1 to TRBJ2-5, with D perhaps matching TRBD1 (6 bases). V lost 4 bases and J lost 1, with 10 bases in between. The CDR3 is made up of 14 amino acids. Germline-derived CDR1 and CDR2 are MGHRA and YSYEKL. The CDR3 DNA reads as TGCGCCAGCAGCCCAGGGACATTCCAAGAGACCCAGTACTTC. It is translated as CASSPGTFQETQYF.

This chain uses TRBV4-1 with TRBJ2-5; TRBD1 matches at 8 bases. Germline V lookup: CDR1 MGHRA, CDR2 YSYEKL. The CDR3 spans 13 residues. V trimming: 2 bases; J trimming: 4 bases; junction bases outside the gene matches: 0. The CDR3, as DNA: TGCGCCAGCAGCCAACAGGGGGCAGAGACCCAGTACTTC. Translated: CASSQQGAETQYF.

J is TRBJ1-2 and V is TRBV4-2; no firm D call. This CDR3 is 12 amino acids long. The ends were cut back, 3 bases at V and 2 bases at J, with 4 bases in the middle. Germline lookup yields CDR1 LGHNA and CDR2 YNFKEQ. CDR3 sequence (DNA): TGTGCCAGCAGCCAGAGCAACTATGGCTACACCTTC. Translating gives CASSQSNYGYTF.

This clone has only a few counts. The CDR3, as DNA: TGCGCCAGCAGCTTGACTAGCGGGTCCTACGAGCAGTACTTC. Translating gives CASSLTSGSYEQYF. The chain recombines TRBV5-1 with TRBJ2-7, with 9 bases aligning to TRBD2. The germline gives CDR1 SGHRS, CDR2 YFSETQ. The CDR3 is made up of 14 amino acids. J gave up 1 base and V 1 base, and 0 bases lay outside the gene matches.

V and J are TRBV18 and TRBJ1-2; the match to TRBD1 covers 7 bases. Germline V gives CDR1 KGHSH, CDR2 LQKENI. There are 16 residues in the CDR3. V lost 4 bases to trimming and J lost 7 bases; unmatched junction nucleotides: 15. The CDR3 loop reads CASSLQGLLAMGGYTF. CDR3 coding DNA: TGTGCCAGCTCACTACAGGGGTTACTGGCGATGGGTGGCTACACCTTC.

CDR3 sequence reads: CASRGFNQPQHF. Written as DNA, the CDR3 is TGTGCCAGCCGGGGGTTCAATCAGCCCCAGCATTTT. The chain carries TRBV2 and TRBJ1-5, with a weak D call TRBD1 (5 bases). This CDR3 region has 12 residues. Trimming cost V 8 bases and J 3 bases, with 8 bases left between them. Germline CDR1 is SNHLY and CDR2 is FYNNEI.